These 2 T cell receptor beta chains share one sample of origin, sequenced in a study of blood T cells in healthy people across ages. The second PCR ran roughly 6 to 11 cycles with a sample-barcoded 5' primer and J-beta primers. TCRdb recomputed calls from the 5' RACE reads with MiXCR, one row per CDR3 protein. The sample contains nearly 1 million distinct CDR3 sequences, roughly 47% of which appear only once. Sequenced material: blood. These receptors all come from a woman between 55 and 75 years old in good health.

This clonotype was found once. The rearrangement joins TRBV6-2 or TRBV6-3 to TRBJ2-4, with 10 bases identical to TRBD1. The closer fit of TRBJ2-7 to the DNA end suggests the J call may be wrong. CDR3 size: 15 residues. In germline, CDR1 is MNHEY, CDR2 SVGEGT. The CDR3 sequence is CASSAAGTGAYEQYF. CDR3 in DNA: TGTGCCAGCAGTGCGGCCGGGACAGGGGCCTACGAGCAGTACTTC.

This clonotype has only a few counts. The CDR3 is CSATPSGRTYEQYF. Written as DNA, the CDR3 is TGCAGTGCTACCCCTAGCGGGAGGACCTACGAGCAGTACTTC. V gene TRBV20-1 combines with J gene TRBJ2-7; the match to TRBD2 covers 11 bases. Germline CDR1 reads DFQATT; CDR2 reads SNEGSKA (reference sequence). The ends lost 4 bases at V and 2 bases at J; junction bases unmatched: 4. This CDR3 has 14 amino acids.